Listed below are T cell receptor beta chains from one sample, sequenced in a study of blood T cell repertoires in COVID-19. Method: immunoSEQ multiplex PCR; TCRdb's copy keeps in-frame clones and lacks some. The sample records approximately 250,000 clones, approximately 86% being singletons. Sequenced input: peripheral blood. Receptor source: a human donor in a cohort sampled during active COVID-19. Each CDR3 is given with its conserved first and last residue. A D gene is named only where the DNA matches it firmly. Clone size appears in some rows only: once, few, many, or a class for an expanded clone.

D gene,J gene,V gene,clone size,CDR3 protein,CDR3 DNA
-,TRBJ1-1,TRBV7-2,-,CASRISMGQNTEAFF,TGTGCCAGCAGAATTTCCATGGGCCAAAACACTGAAGCTTTCTTT
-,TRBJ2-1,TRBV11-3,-,CASSPQAGNNEQFF,TGTGCCAGCAGCCCCCAGGCGGGGAACAATGAGCAGTTCTTC
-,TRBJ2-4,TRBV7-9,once,CASSPGGSGKNIQYF,TGTGCCAGCAGCCCGGGTGGAAGCGGCAAAAACATTCAGTACTTC
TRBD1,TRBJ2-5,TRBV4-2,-,CASSQGTGVGETQYF,TGTGCCAGCAGCCAGGGGACAGGGGTGGGAGAGACCCAGTACTTC
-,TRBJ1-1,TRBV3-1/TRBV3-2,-,CASSQGRVPKAFF,TGTGCCAGCAGCCAAGGGAGAGTTCCAAAAGCTTTCTTT
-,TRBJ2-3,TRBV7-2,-,CASSSYTDTQYF,TGTGCCAGCAGCTCCTACACAGATACGCAGTATTTT
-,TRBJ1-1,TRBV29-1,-,CSVHLNTEAFF,TGCAGCGTTCATCTGAACACTGAAGCTTTCTTT
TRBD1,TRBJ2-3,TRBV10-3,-,CAISERQGEDTQYF,TGTGCCATCAGTGAGAGACAGGGGGAGGATACGCAGTATTTT
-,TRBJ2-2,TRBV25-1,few,CASSEFGGRGELFF,TGTGCCAGCAGTGAATTTGGGGGCCGAGGGGAGCTGTTTTTT
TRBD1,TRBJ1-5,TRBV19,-,CASSSTGTAFSNQPQHF,TGTGCCAGTAGTTCGACAGGGACAGCTTTTAGCAATCAGCCCCAGCATTTT
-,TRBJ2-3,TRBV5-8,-,CASSFSSTDTQYF,TGTGCCAGCAGCTTCTCCAGCACAGATACGCAGTATTTT
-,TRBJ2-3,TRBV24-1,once,CATSDLPTDTQYF,TGTGCCACCAGTGATTTGCCTACAGATACGCAGTATTTT
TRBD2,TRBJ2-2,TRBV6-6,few,CASSFSGATTGELFF,TGTGCCAGCAGTTTTAGCGGGGCGACCACCGGGGAGCTGTTTTTT
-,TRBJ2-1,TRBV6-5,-,CASSFLRARANEQFF,TGTGCCAGCAGCTTTCTGCGGGCGCGGGCCAATGAGCAGTTCTTC
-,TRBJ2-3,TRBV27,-,CASRGGVSTDTQYF,TGTGCCAGTCGAGGCGGGGTGAGCACAGATACGCAGTATTTT
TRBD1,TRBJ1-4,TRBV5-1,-,CASSLTGQLPNEKLFF,TGCGCCAGCAGCTTGACGGGACAGCTGCCGAATGAAAAACTGTTTTTT
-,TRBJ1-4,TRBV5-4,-,CASSSRVQGTNEKLFF,TGTGCCAGCAGCTCGCGGGTCCAAGGAACTAATGAAAAACTGTTTTTT
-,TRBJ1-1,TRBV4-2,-,CASSQDAQANTEAFF,TGTGCCAGCAGCCAAGATGCCCAGGCGAACACTGAAGCTTTCTTT
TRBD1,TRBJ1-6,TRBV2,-,CASSTGTGVSPLHF,TGTGCCAGCAGTACCGGGACAGGGGTTTCACCCCTCCACTTT
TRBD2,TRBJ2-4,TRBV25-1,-,CASSDPLAGGLSNIQYF,TGTGCCAGCAGTGACCCCCTAGCGGGAGGACTCAGTAACATTCAGTACTTC
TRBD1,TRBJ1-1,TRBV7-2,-,CASSQDRARTEAFF,TGTGCCAGCAGCCAAGACAGGGCAAGGACTGAAGCTTTCTTT
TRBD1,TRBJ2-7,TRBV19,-,CASSTGRIGYEQYF,TGTGCCAGTTCGACAGGGAGAATAGGCTACGAGCAGTACTTC
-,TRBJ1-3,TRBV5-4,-,CASSLGGSGNTIYF,TGTGCCAGCAGCTTAGGGGGCTCTGGAAACACCATATATTTT
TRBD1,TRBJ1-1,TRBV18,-,CASSPPFGTDEAFF,TGTGCCAGCTCACCACCGTTCGGGACAGATGAAGCTTTCTTT
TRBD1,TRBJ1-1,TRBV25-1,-,CASSRDRVTEAFF,TGTGCCAGCAGTCGGGACAGGGTGACTGAAGCTTTCTTT
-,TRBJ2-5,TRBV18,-,CASSLYDTGSQETQYF,TGTGCCAGCTCCCTCTACGATACAGGGTCCCAAGAGACCCAGTACTTC
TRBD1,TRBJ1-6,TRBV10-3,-,CAISGPDRGNSPLHF,TGTGCCATCAGTGGACCGGACAGGGGTAATTCACCCCTCCACTTT
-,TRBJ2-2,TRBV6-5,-,CASSRTEGDTGELFF,TGTGCCAGCAGTCGAACCGAGGGGGACACCGGGGAGCTGTTTTTT
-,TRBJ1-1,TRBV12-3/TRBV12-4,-,CASSSTENTEAFF,TGTGCCAGCAGTTCGACAGAGAACACTGAAGCTTTCTTT
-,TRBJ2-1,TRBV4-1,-,CASSPGGLKYNEQFF,TGCGCCAGCAGCCCTGGCGGGCTAAAGTACAATGAGCAGTTCTTC
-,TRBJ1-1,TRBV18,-,CASSTQGTEAFF,TGTGCCAGCTCAACCCAGGGCACTGAAGCTTTCTTT
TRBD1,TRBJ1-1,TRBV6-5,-,CASRGGQGRTEAFF,TGTGCCAGCAGGGGAGGACAGGGGAGGACTGAAGCTTTCTTT
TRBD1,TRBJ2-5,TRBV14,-,CASSQLDRDEETQYF,TGTGCCAGCAGCCAATTGGACAGGGATGAAGAGACCCAGTACTTC
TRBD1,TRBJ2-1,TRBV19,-,CASKGQISYNEQFF,TGTGCCAGCAAGGGACAGATCTCCTACAATGAGCAGTTCTTC
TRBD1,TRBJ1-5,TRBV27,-,CASSSHGGQAFNQPQHF,TGTGCCAGCAGTTCTCACGGGGGACAGGCCTTCAATCAGCCCCAGCATTTT
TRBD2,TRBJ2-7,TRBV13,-,CASSPPGLAERYEQYF,TGTGCCAGCAGCCCCCCGGGACTAGCGGAACGCTACGAGCAGTACTTC
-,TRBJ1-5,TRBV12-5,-,CASGLSGSNQPQHF,TGTGCTAGTGGTTTGTCAGGGAGCAATCAGCCCCAGCATTTT
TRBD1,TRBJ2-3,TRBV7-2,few,CASSFSTGTGRTDTQYF,TGTGCCAGCAGCTTCTCCACCGGGACAGGGAGGACAGATACGCAGTATTTT
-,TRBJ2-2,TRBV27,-,CASSQFTGELFF,TGTGCCAGCAGCCAGTTCACCGGGGAGCTGTTTTTT
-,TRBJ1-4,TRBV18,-,CASSPLLAGGEKLFF,TGTGCCAGCTCACCACTTCTAGCGGGGGGTGAAAAACTGTTTTTT